This T cell receptor beta chain originates from a study of graft-versus-host responses after intestinal transplantation. Study in general: Each transplant was multivisceral, liver-intestinal, or isolated intestinal.

Concerning this clone itself: No antigen is known for it.

Trimming stripped 0 bases from V and 9 bases from J, with 13 bases between. This CDR3 has 15 residues. Looked up from germline, CDR1 is SGHDT and CDR2 is YYEEEE. General study results and limits: Recipient marrow harbored GvH clones, some of which surfaced first in ileum or blood.

The table came from immunoSEQ multiplex PCR; TCRdb's copy has only in-frame clones and leaves some out. The data show about 57,000 clones, 80% to 90% seen once. The clonotype was recovered from a human patient who received an intestinal transplant, so some T cells may come from the graft donor. Material: PBMCs, obtained 26 days after transplant. The chain recombines TRBV5-6 with TRBJ1-6, with a tentative D call TRBD1 (5 bases). The CDR3 nucleotides are TGTGCCAGCAGCTTGGGTCCGGGGGTTTCTTCACCCCTCCACTTT. Residues: CASSLGPGVSSPLHF.